These 29 T cell receptor beta chains were sequenced from one sample in a study of blood T cell repertoires in COVID-19. TCRdb's table, derived via immunoSEQ multiplex PCR, lists solely in-frame clones and lacks some. The sample includes roughly 63,000 clones, around 90% seen only once; the top ten take more than 2%. The sequencing input was peripheral blood. The receptors shown here come from a human donor in a cohort sampled during active COVID-19.

This clone appeared once. The V call is TRBV2, the J call TRBJ2-7; 11 bases fit TRBD2. Germline V CDR1 and CDR2: SNHLY, FYNNEI. This CDR3 has 15 residues. The V and J ends lost 5 bases and 1 base, in that order; junction bases with no gene match: 4. The CDR3 reads CASSPGTSGSYEQYF. The CDR3 DNA reads TGTGCCAGCAGTCCCGGGACTAGCGGATCCTACGAGCAGTACTTC.

The chain employs TRBV6-6 and TRBJ1-5; the D gene is possibly TRBD1 (6 bases). CDR3 size: 14 residues. Germline loops: CDR1 MNHNY, CDR2 SVGAGI (reference sequence). Trimming removed 7 bases at V and 6 bases at J, with 16 bases between. CDR3 residues: CASILQGMGQPQHF. In DNA form, the CDR3 reads TGTGCCAGCATTCTACAGGGTATGGGTCAGCCCCAGCATTTT.

The genes are TRBV5-1 and TRBJ2-5, with 13 bases aligning to TRBD2. Per the germline V gene, CDR1 is SGHRS and CDR2 is YFSETQ. The length of the CDR3 is 16 residues. V trimming: 0 bases; J trimming: 5 bases; junction bases outside the gene matches: 4. The DNA of the CDR3 is TGCGCCAGCAGCTTGGGGACTAGCGGGAGAGTGGAGACCCAGTACTTC. Protein: CASSLGTSGRVETQYF.

This chain uses TRBV19 with TRBJ1-4, with 7 bases that match TRBD1. The CDR3 extends over 13 amino acids. Germline V CDR1 and CDR2: LNHDA, SQIVND (reference sequence). The V segment lost 9 bases and the J segment 5 bases; nucleotides outside the gene matches: 6. CDR3 bases: TGTGCCAGCCAACGACAGGGAAATGAAAAACTGTTTTTT. Protein sequence: CASQRQGNEKLFF.

This clone was counted between two and nine times. This chain uses TRBV7-2 with TRBJ2-7, with 12 bases matching TRBD2. Trimming removed 4 bases from V and 7 bases from J; junction bases left unmatched: 8. CDR3 size: 15 residues. Per the germline V gene, CDR1 is SGHTA and CDR2 is FQGNSA. The CDR3 DNA reads as TGTGCCAGCAGCTCTCTAGCGGGAGGGTATGGAGAGCAGTACTTC. It yields the protein CASSSLAGGYGEQYF. The complete variable domain, with remaining parts taken from reference TRBV7-2 and TRBJ2-7, reads GAGVSQSPSNKVTEKGKDVELRCDPISGHTALYWYRQSLGQGLEFLIYFQGNSAPDKSGLPSDRFSAERTGGSVSTLTIQRTQQEDSAVYLCASSSLAGGYGEQYFGPGTRLTVT.

CDR3 in amino acids: CASSSRGYEQYF. CDR3 bases: TGTGCCAGCAGTTCTCGGGGGTACGAGCAGTACTTC. The chain links TRBV25-1 to TRBJ2-7, with D possibly matching TRBD2 (6 bases). The CDR3 length is 12 residues. The V end lost 5 bases, the J end lost 4 bases, and 9 bases lay between the germline ends. Germline V gene data show CDR1 as MGHDK and CDR2 as SYGVNS.

V and J are TRBV19 and TRBJ1-2; the D is unclear. Trimming shortened V by 6 bases and J by 0 bases, and 14 bases separated the two germline ends. The CDR3 covers 15 residues. Germline V gives CDR1 LNHDA, CDR2 SQIVND (reference sequence). The CDR3 loop is CASREAYISNYGYTF. The CDR3 nucleotides are TGTGCCAGTAGAGAGGCCTACATTTCTAACTATGGCTACACCTTC.

This clone was seen only once. The V call is TRBV7-2, the J call TRBJ1-2, with 9 bases fitting TRBD1. V gave up 6 bases and J gave up 3 bases; unmatched junction bases: 8. The CDR3 is 15 amino acids. From germline, CDR1 is SGHTA and CDR2 FQGNSA. CDR3: CASSAQGAVDYGYTF. The CDR3 region has the DNA TGTGCCAGCAGTGCACAGGGGGCAGTGGACTATGGCTACACCTTC.

This clone came up once. The V and J genes are TRBV4-2 and TRBJ2-3, with D uncertain. There are 14 residues in the CDR3. CDR1 is LGHNA and CDR2 is YNFKEQ in the germline V gene. The ends were cut back, 1 base at V and 1 base at J, with 6 bases in the middle. CDR3 sequence reads: CASSQALGTDTQYF. The CDR3 DNA is TGTGCCAGCAGCCAAGCCCTAGGCACAGATACGCAGTATTTT.

V and J are TRBV19 and TRBJ2-5; D unclear. This CDR3 is built from 13 residues. V lost 9 bases and J 4 bases, leaving 15 bases between the germline ends. Germline CDR1 reads LNHDA; CDR2 reads SQIVND (reference sequence). This CDR3 is CASTDIIGETQYF. The CDR3, as DNA: TGTGCCAGCACAGACATCATTGGAGAGACCCAGTACTTC.

Comments on this clone: Compared with germline, one end of the junction differs, possibly owing to a read error. This sequence joins TRBV24-1 and TRBJ2-7; D possibly corresponds to TRBD2 (5 bases). CDR1 is KGHDR and CDR2 is SFDVKD in the germline V gene. The CDR3 length is 13 residues. CDR3 coding DNA: TGTGCCACCGGAGCACTAGGCTCCCACGAGCAGTACTTC. Translated, it gives CATGALGSHEQYF.

The V gene is TRBV15, the J gene TRBJ1-1, with TRBD1 as a possible D gene (6 bases). Deletions cut 6 bases from V and 8 bases from J, with 16 bases between. CDR1 and CDR2 from the germline V gene are LNHNV and YYDKDF (reference sequence). The CDR3 has 13 amino acids. The CDR3: CATRWNLQGEAFF. CDR3 DNA: TGTGCCACCAGGTGGAACTTACAGGGAGAAGCTTTCTTT.

V gene TRBV29-1 combines with J gene TRBJ2-1, with D tentatively TRBD1 (6 bases). The CDR3 length is 13 residues. V shed 3 bases and J shed 7 bases, with 13 bases lying between them. Germline CDR1 is SQVTM and CDR2 is ANQGSEA. CDR3 sequence: CSVEGRGWNEQFF. CDR3 in DNA: TGCAGCGTTGAGGGCAGGGGTTGGAATGAGCAGTTCTTC.

V usage is TRBV30 and J usage is TRBJ2-2, with 7 positions matching TRBD2. The CDR3 runs to 16 residues. Germline V gene sequence: CDR1 GTSNPN, CDR2 SVGIG (reference sequence). V was pared by 4 bases and J by 4 bases, with 12 bases of the junction left unmatched. The CDR3 protein is CAWKRGRQGGTGELFF. CDR3 bases: TGTGCCTGGAAGCGGGGTCGGCAGGGCGGCACCGGGGAGCTGTTTTTT.

This clone appeared a few times. V is TRBV28 and J is TRBJ2-7, with 12 bases identical to TRBD2. Looked up from germline, CDR1 is MDHEN and CDR2 is SYDVKM. Trimming at V came to 4 bases and at J to 0 bases, leaving 10 bases not matched to a gene. This CDR3 contains 18 residues. The CDR3 loop is CASSSIPGLAGSSYEQYF. DNA of the CDR3: TGTGCCAGCAGTTCAATCCCAGGACTAGCGGGGAGCTCCTACGAGCAGTACTTC. The variable domain in full, with the rest retrieved from reference TRBV28 and TRBJ2-7, is DVKVTQSSRYLVKRTGEKVFLECVQDMDHENMFWYRQDPGLGLRLIYFSYDVKMKEKGDIPEGYSVSREKKERFSLILESASTNQTSMYLCASSSIPGLAGSSYEQYFGPGTRLTVT.

This rearrangement joins TRBV5-6 to TRBJ2-7, with D uncertain. CDR1 is SGHDT, CDR2 YYEEEE, per germline. The CDR3 is made up of 13 amino acids. V lost 4 bases and J lost 2, with 10 bases in between. The CDR3 reads CASSARSTYEQYF. The CDR3 DNA reads TGTGCCAGCAGCGCGAGGTCCACCTACGAGCAGTACTTC.

This chain links TRBV28 with TRBJ1-5; the match to TRBD1 covers 7 bases. The trim removed 5 bases at V and 8 bases at J, leaving 15 bases unmatched. CDR3 length: 16 amino acids. Germline CDR1 is MDHEN and CDR2 is SYDVKM. The CDR3 sequence: CASSEETRDSQEPQHF. CDR3 DNA: TGTGCCAGCAGTGAGGAGACCCGGGACAGCCAAGAGCCCCAGCATTTT.

The chain carries TRBV18 and TRBJ1-5; D remains unclear. V was shortened by 4 bases and J by 0 bases, with 13 bases between the two germline ends. The V gene's germline CDR1 is KGHSH and CDR2 LQKENI. This CDR3 has 16 amino acids. In nucleotides, the CDR3 is TGTGCCAGCTCACTGATCGGCGACAATAGCAATCAGCCCCAGCATTTT. This translates into CASSLIGDNSNQPQHF.

The chain recombines TRBV10-3 with TRBJ2-7, with 7 bases identical to TRBD2. CDR3 length: 15 amino acids. With V trimmed by 8 bases and J by 0 bases, 10 bases remained unmatched. Germline V gives CDR1 ENHRY, CDR2 SYGVKD. CDR3 DNA: TGTGCCATCGGGGAGCTAGCGGCAAGCTCCTACGAGCAGTACTTC. As protein: CAIGELAASSYEQYF.

The J gene is TRBJ1-4, the V gene TRBV5-8; TRBD1 matches at 9 bases. V gave up 4 bases and J gave up 1 base; unmatched junction bases: 2. This CDR3 has 15 amino acids. Germline V lookup: CDR1 SGHTS, CDR2 YDEGEE. The CDR3 region is CASSRGQGTNEKLFF. DNA for the CDR3: TGTGCCAGCAGCAGGGGACAGGGAACTAATGAAAAACTGTTTTTT.

The CDR3 loop is CASSSPNRASGYTF. CDR3 bases: TGTGCCAGCAGTTCCCCAAACCGCGCTAGTGGCTACACCTTC. The gene calls are TRBV28 and TRBJ1-2, with D unresolved. V was trimmed by 4 bases and J by 7 bases, leaving 16 bases between them. The germline CDR1 and CDR2 sequences are MDHEN and SYDVKM. There are 14 residues in the CDR3.

The CDR3 protein is CASSFTGETQYF. In nucleotides, the CDR3 is TGTGCCAGCAGTTTCACAGGGGAGACCCAGTACTTC. V gene TRBV6-5 combines with J gene TRBJ2-5; D is perhaps TRBD1 (6 bases). Looked up from germline, CDR1 is MNHEY and CDR2 is SVGAGI. The germline V and J ends were trimmed by 4 bases and 5 bases, with 8 bases remaining between them. The CDR3 runs to 12 residues.

The rearrangement links TRBV5-1 to TRBJ1-2, with TRBD1 matching over 9 bases. V lost 0 bases and J lost 4; bases outside the gene matches: 16. The length of the CDR3 is 19 residues. Germline-derived CDR1 and CDR2 are SGHRS and YFSETQ. The chain's CDR3 is CASSLAQPGRTGDLYGYTF. CDR3 DNA: TGCGCCAGCAGCTTGGCTCAACCTGGAAGGACAGGGGACCTCTATGGCTACACCTTC.

Only a few counts were recorded for this clone. The V and J genes are TRBV6-1 and TRBJ2-1, with 13 bases matching TRBD2. The CDR3 spans 16 residues. V shed 1 base, J shed 8 bases, and the junction held 5 bases outside the gene matches. Germline V lookup: CDR1 MNHNS, CDR2 SASEGT. Here the CDR3 DNA reads TGTGCCAGCAGTGAAGGTACTAGCGGGAGGGCCGATGAGCAGTTCTTC. This sequence encodes CASSEGTSGRADEQFF.

The rearrangement uses TRBV10-3 and TRBJ2-3; TRBD2 matches at 10 bases. The CDR3 runs to 17 residues. Germline loops: CDR1 ENHRY, CDR2 SYGVKD. J gave up 1 base and V 4 bases, and 8 bases lay outside the gene matches. The CDR3 nucleotides are TGTGCCATCAGTGGTAGCGGGAGGCCGGGGGGCACAGATACGCAGTATTTT. Its translation is CAISGSGRPGGTDTQYF.

This chain links TRBV28 with TRBJ2-7; 10 bases agree with TRBD1. Germline CDR1 MDHEN, CDR2 SYDVKM. This CDR3 has 15 residues. V was clipped by 1 base and J by 7 bases; unmatched bases: 7. CDR3 nucleotide sequence: TGTGCCAGCAGTTTATTGGGACAGGGGTTGGGAGAGCAGTACTTC. It codes for CASSLLGQGLGEQYF.

The rearrangement links TRBV29-1 to TRBJ2-7; 7 nucleotides align to TRBD1. The CDR3 runs 12 residues. Losses at the gene ends were 7 bases for V and 5 bases for J; bases not matched to a gene: 8. Germline V gene data show CDR1 as SQVTM and CDR2 as ANQGSEA. CDR3 region: CSEGTVGDEQYF. The CDR3 nucleotides are TGCAGCGAAGGGACAGTGGGGGACGAGCAGTACTTC.

This clone came up once. The chain couples TRBV7-2 to TRBJ1-4, with a tentative D call TRBD1 (5 bases). CDR1 and CDR2 from the germline V gene are SGHTA and FQGNSA. V lost 5 bases and J 4 bases, leaving 14 bases between the germline ends. The CDR3 has 15 residues. This CDR3 is CASSPEGLRNEKLFF. CDR3 DNA: TGTGCCAGCAGCCCGGAGGGACTCCGTAATGAAAAACTGTTTTTT.

The CDR3 region is CAWVSGADTQYF. The CDR3 coding sequence is TGTGCCTGGGTATCGGGAGCAGATACGCAGTATTTT. This chain joins TRBV30 and TRBJ2-3; D may be TRBD2 (6 bases). Germline-derived CDR1 and CDR2 are GTSNPN and SVGIG (reference sequence). There are 12 residues in the CDR3. V lost 5 bases and J 4 bases, leaving 10 bases between the germline ends. Together with reference TRBV30 and TRBJ2-3, the CDR3 gives the full variable domain: SQTIHQWPATLVQPVGSPLSLECTVEGTSNPNLYWYRQAAGRGLQLLFYSVGIGQISSEVPQNLSASRPQDRQFILSSKKLLLSDSGFYLCAWVSGADTQYFGPGTRLTVL.